The subject of this entry is one T cell receptor beta chain. The antigen remains undetermined. Sequencing used immunoSEQ multiplex PCR; TCRdb keeps in-frame clones, though not all of them. The sample lists 160,000 or so clones; just over 90% were seen once. This sample was taken from a study of T cell responses to AZD1222 COVID-19 vaccine. This CDR3 contains 15 residues. Germline loops: CDR1 SEHNR, CDR2 FQNEAQ (reference sequence). The germline V and J ends were trimmed by 4 bases and 0 bases, with 12 bases remaining between them. Points from the study as a whole: Clonal diversity was possibly underestimated; the donors were predominantly white British and more often female.

The sample consisted of peripheral blood, taken on day 0 of AZD1222 vaccination. V is TRBV7-9 and J is TRBJ1-1, with D possibly being TRBD1 (5 bases). This TCR was sampled from an adult in good health. The CDR3 sequence is CASSSSTDMNTEAFF. The CDR3 region has the DNA TGTGCCAGCAGCTCCTCGACAGACATGAACACTGAAGCTTTCTTT.